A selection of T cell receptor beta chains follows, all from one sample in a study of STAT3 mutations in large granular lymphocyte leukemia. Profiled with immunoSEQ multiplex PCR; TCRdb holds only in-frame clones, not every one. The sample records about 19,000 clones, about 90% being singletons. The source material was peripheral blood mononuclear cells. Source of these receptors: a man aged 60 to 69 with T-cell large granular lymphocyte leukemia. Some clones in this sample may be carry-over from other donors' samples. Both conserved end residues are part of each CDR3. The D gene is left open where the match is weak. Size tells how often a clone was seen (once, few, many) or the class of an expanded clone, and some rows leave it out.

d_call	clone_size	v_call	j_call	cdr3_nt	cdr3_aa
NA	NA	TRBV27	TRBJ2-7	TGTGCCAGCAGTTACCAAGACAGGAGCTCCTACGAGCAGTACTTC	CASSYQDRSSYEQYF
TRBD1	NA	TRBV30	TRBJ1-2	TGTGCCTGGAGTCGCCTCCGGGACAGGACTGGGTATGGCTACACCTTC	CAWSRLRDRTGYGYTF
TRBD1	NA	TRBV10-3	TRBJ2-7	TGTGCCATCAGTGAGTTGGGACAGCCCTCCTACGAGCAGTACTTC	CAISELGQPSYEQYF
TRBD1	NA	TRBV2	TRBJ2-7	TGTGCCAGCGGCGGTGTGGCAGGGGGCGCCGAGCAGTACTTC	CASGGVAGGAEQYF
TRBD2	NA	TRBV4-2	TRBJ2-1	TGTGCCAGCAGCCGAGGCACTAGCGGGTACAATGAGCAGTTCTTC	CASSRGTSGYNEQFF
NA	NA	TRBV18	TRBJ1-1	TGTGCCAGCACCGCCCTATGGGACAATGAAGCTTTCTTT	CASTALWDNEAFF
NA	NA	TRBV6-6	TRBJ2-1	TGTGCCAGCAGTTACTCGAGGAATGAGCAGTTCTTC	CASSYSRNEQFF
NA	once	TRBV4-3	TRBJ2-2	TGCGCCAGCAGCCAAGATCGGGTGGTTCCCGGGGAGCTGTTTTTT	CASSQDRVVPGELFF
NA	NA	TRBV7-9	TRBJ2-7	TGTGCCAGCAGCTTAGAGTACGAGCAGTACTTC	CASSLEYEQYF
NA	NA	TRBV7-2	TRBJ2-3	TGTGCCAGCAGCTCGGACACTGGGGCAGATACGCAGTATTTT	CASSSDTGADTQYF
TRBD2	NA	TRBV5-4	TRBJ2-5	TGTGCCAGCAGCGTACCGGGGGGGTACCAAGAGACCCAGTACTTC	CASSVPGGYQETQYF
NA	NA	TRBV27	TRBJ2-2	TGTGCCAGCGGGACCGACCCAAACACCGGGGAGCTGTTTTTT	CASGTDPNTGELFF
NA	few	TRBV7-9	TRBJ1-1	TGTGCCAGCAGCCTATCAGGGGTTGGGAACACTGAAGCTTTCTTT	CASSLSGVGNTEAFF
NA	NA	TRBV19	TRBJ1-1	TGTGCCAGTAGTAAGACGCCCCCTGAAGCTTTCTTT	CASSKTPPEAFF
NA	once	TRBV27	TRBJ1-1	TGTGCCAGCAGTTTACAGATCAACACTGAAGCTTTCTTT	CASSLQINTEAFF
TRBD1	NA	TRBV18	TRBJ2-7	TGTGCCAGCTCCGGACAGGGAATATCATACGAGCAGTACTTC	CASSGQGISYEQYF
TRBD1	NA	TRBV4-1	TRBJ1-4	TGCGCCAGCAGCCAAGATGGGGGACAGGGGAGGGAAAAACTGTTTTTT	CASSQDGGQGREKLFF
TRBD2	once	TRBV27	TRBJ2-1	TGTGCCAGCAGTTCCCCCAGACTAGCGGGTAACTACAATGAGCAGTTCTTC	CASSSPRLAGNYNEQFF
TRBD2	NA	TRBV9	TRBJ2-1	TGTGCCAGCAGCGTAGAACTAGCGGGCTACAATGAGCAGTTCTTC	CASSVELAGYNEQFF
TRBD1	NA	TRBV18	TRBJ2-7	TGTGCCAGCTCACCTGTGGGTGGGACAGGGACCTCCTACGAGCAGTACTTC	CASSPVGGTGTSYEQYF
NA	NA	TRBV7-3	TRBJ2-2	TGTGCCAGCAGCGCCTCCTGGGGAGGTGGGGAGCTGTTTTTT	CASSASWGGGELFF
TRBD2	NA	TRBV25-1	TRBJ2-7	TGTGCCAGCAGTGAATTGGGGAGGGTTTCCTACGAGCAGTACTTC	CASSELGRVSYEQYF